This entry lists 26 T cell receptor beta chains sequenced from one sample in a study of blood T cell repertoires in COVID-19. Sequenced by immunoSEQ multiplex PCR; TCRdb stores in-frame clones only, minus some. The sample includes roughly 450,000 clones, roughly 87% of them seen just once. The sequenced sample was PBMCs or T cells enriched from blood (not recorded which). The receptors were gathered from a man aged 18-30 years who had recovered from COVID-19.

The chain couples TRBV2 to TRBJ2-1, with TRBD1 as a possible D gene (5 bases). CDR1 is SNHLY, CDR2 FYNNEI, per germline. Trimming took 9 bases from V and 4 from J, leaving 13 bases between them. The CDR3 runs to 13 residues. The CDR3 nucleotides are TGTGCCAGACGACAGCCGACATACAATGAGCAGTTCTTC. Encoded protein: CARRQPTYNEQFF.

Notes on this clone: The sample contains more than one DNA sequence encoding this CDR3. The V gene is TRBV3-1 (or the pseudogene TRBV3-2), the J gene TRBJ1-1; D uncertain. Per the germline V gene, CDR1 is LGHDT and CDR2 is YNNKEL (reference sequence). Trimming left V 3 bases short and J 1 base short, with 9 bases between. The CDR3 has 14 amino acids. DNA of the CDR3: TGTGCCAGCAGCCAGCCGGGAGGGAACACTGAAGCTTTCTTT. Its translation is CASSQPGGNTEAFF.

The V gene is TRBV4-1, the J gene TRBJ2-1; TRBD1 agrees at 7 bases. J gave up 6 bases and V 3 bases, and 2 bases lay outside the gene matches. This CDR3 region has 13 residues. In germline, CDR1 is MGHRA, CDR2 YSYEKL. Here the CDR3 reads CASSQGQSNEQFF. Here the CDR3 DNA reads TGCGCCAGCAGCCAGGGACAGTCCAATGAGCAGTTCTTC.

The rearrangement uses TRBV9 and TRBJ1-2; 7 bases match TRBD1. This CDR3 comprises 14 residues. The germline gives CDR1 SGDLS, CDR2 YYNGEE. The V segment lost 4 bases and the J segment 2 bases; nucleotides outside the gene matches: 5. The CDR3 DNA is TGTGCCAGCAGCCGGGACAGCATGAACTATGGCTACACCTTC. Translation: CASSRDSMNYGYTF.

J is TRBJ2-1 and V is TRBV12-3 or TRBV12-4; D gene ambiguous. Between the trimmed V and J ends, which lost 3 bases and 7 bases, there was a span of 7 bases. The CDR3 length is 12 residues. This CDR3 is CASSFVPNEQFF. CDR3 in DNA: TGTGCCAGCAGTTTTGTCCCTAATGAGCAGTTCTTC.

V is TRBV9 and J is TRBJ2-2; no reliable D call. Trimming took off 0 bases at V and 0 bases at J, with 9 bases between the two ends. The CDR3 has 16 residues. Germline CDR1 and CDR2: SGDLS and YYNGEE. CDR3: CASSVAPPPNTGELFF. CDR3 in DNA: TGTGCCAGCAGCGTAGCTCCCCCTCCGAACACCGGGGAGCTGTTTTTT.

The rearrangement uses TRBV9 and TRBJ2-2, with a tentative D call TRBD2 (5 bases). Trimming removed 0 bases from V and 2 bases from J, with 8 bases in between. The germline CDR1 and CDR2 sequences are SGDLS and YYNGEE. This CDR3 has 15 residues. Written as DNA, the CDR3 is TGTGCCAGCAGCGTAGCCAGACTAAACACCGGGGAGCTGTTTTTT. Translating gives CASSVARLNTGELFF.

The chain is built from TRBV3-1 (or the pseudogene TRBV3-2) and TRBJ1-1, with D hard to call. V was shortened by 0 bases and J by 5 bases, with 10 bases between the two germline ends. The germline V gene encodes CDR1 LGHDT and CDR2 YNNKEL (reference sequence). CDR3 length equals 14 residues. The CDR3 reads CASSQETGKTEAFF. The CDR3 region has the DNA TGTGCCAGCAGCCAAGAGACGGGTAAGACTGAAGCTTTCTTT.

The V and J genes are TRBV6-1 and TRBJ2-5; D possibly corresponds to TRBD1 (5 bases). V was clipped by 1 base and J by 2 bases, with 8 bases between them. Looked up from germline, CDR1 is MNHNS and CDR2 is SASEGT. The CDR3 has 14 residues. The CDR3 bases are TGTGCCAGCAGTGAAGGGGGCAGGCAAGAGACCCAGTACTTC. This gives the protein CASSEGGRQETQYF.

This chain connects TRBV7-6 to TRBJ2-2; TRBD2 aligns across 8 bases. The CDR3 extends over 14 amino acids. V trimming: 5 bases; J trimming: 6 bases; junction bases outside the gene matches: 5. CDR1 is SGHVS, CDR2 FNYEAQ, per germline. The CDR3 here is CASSGTSIAGELFF. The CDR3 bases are TGTGCCAGCAGCGGGACTAGTATCGCCGGGGAGCTGTTTTTT.

The CDR3 reads CASSGYSGRRYEQYF. The CDR3 DNA is TGTGCCAGCAGCGGTTATAGCGGGAGACGGTACGAGCAGTACTTC. The chain carries TRBV7-8 and TRBJ2-7; TRBD2 aligns across 9 bases. Trimming cost V 5 bases and J 4 bases; bases outside gene matches: 9. The CDR3 loop spans 15 amino acids. The V gene's germline CDR1 is SGHVS and CDR2 FQNEAQ.

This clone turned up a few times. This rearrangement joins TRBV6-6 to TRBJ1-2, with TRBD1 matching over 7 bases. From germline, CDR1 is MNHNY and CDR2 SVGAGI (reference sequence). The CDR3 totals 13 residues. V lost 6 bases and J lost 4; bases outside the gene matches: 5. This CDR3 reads CASSRQGSYGYTF. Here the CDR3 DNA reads TGTGCCAGCAGCCGACAGGGCTCCTATGGCTACACCTTC.

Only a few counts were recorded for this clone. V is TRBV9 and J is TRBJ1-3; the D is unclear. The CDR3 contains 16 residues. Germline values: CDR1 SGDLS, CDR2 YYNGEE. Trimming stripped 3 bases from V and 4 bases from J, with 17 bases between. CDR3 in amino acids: CASSGGGKEIGNTIYF. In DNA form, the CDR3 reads TGTGCCAGCAGCGGAGGCGGAAAAGAAATCGGAAACACCATATATTTT.

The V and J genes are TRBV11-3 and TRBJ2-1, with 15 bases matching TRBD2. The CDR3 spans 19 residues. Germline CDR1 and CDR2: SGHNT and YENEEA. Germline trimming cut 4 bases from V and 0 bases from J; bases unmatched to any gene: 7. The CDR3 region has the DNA TGTGCCAGCAGCTGGCCGGGACTAGCGGGAGGCCTCTCCTACAATGAGCAGTTCTTC. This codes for CASSWPGLAGGLSYNEQFF.

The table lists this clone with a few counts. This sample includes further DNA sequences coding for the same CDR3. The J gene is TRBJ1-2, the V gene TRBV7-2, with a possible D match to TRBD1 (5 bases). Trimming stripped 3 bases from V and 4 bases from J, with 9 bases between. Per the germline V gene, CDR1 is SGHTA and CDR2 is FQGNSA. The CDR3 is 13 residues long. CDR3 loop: CASSFQGGYGYTF. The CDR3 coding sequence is TGTGCCAGCAGCTTTCAGGGTGGCTATGGCTACACCTTC.

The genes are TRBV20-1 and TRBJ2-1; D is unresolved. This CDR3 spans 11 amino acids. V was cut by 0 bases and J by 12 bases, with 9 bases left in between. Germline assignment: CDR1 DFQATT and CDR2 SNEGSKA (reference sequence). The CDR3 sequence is CSARDYAGQFF. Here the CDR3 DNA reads TGCAGTGCTAGAGATTACGCCGGGCAGTTCTTC.

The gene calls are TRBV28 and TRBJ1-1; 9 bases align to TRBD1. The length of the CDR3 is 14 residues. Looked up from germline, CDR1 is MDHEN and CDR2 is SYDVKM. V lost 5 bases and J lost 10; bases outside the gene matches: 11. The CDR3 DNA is TGTGCCAGCAGTACCTCCGGGACAGGGATTCGAGCTTTCTTT. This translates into CASSTSGTGIRAFF.

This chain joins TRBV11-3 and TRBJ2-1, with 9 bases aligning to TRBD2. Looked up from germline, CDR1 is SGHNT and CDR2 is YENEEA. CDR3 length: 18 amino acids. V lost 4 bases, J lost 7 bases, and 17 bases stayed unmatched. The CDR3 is CASSYTGRGGGAINEQFF. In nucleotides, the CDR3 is TGTGCCAGCAGCTATACGGGTCGTGGCGGGGGGGCCATTAATGAGCAGTTCTTC.

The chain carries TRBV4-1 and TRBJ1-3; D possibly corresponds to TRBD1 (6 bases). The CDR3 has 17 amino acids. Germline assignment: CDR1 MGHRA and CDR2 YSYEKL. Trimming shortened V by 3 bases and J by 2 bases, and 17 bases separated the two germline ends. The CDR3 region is CASSQLHTGRTGNTIYF. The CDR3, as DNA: TGCGCCAGCAGCCAGCTCCACACAGGGAGAACTGGAAACACCATATATTTT.

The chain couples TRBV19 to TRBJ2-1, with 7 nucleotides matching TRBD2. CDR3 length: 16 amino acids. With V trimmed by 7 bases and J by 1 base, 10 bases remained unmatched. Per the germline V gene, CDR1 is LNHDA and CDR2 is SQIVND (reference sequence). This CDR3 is CASTIGIGRSYNEQFF. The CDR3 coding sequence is TGTGCCAGTACCATCGGGATCGGGAGGTCCTACAATGAGCAGTTCTTC.

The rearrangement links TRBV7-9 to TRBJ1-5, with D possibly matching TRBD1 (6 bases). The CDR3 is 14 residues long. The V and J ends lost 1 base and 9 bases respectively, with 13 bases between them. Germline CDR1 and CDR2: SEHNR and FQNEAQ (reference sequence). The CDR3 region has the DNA TGTGCCAGCAGCTTAGACACGGACAGAGGGCCCCAGCATTTT. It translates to CASSLDTDRGPQHF. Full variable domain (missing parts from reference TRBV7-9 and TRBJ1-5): DTGVSQNPRHKITKRGQNVTFRCDPISEHNRLYWYRQTLGQGPEFLTYFQNEAQLEKSRLLSDRFSAERPKGSFSTLEIQRTEQGDSAMYLCASSLDTDRGPQHFGDGTRLSIL.

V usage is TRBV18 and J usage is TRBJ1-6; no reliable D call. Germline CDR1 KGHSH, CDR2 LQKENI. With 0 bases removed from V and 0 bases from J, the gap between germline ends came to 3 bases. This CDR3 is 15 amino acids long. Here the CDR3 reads CASSPPSSYNSPLHF. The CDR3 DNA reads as TGTGCCAGCTCACCACCGAGCTCCTATAATTCACCCCTCCACTTT.

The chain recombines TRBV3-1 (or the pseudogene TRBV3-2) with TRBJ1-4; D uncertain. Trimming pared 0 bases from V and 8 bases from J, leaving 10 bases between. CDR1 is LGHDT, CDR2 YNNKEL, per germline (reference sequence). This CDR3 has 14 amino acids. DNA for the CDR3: TGTGCCAGCAGCCAAGATGCACCGGGGGAAAAACTGTTTTTT. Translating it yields CASSQDAPGEKLFF.

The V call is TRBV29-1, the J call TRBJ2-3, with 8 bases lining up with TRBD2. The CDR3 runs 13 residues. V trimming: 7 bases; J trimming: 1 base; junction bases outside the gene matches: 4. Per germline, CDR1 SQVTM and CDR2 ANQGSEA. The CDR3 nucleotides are TGCAGCGCCCGAGCGGGAGGCACAGATACGCAGTATTTT. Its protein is CSARAGGTDTQYF.

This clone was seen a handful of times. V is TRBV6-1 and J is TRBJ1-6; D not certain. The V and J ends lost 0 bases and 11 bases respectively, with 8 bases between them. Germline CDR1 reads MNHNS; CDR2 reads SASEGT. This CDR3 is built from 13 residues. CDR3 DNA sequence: TGTGCCAGCAGTGAAGCGATCCGGGCACCCCTCCACTTT. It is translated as CASSEAIRAPLHF.

In DNA form, the CDR3 reads TGTGCCAGTAGTGGGACAGCCGTCGGGGCTTTCTTT. Its protein is CASSGTAVGAFF. The chain recombines TRBV19 with TRBJ1-1; 7 bases map to TRBD1. Per germline, CDR1 LNHDA and CDR2 SQIVND (reference sequence). V was pared by 5 bases and J by 11 bases, with 8 bases of the junction left unmatched. The CDR3 consists of 12 residues.